The entry below describes one T cell receptor beta chain. Antigen unknown. The sample comes from a study of monozygotic twins with inflammatory bowel disease. Study results and caveats: With inverse Simpson as the measure, TCRbeta diversity was lower in IBD patients than in healthy co-twins.

After re-calling the 5' RACE reads, TCRdb lists one entry per CDR3 protein, DNA absent. The repertoire table contains a few hundred thousand distinct CDR3 sequences. Germline assignment: CDR1 SEHNR and CDR2 FQNEAQ (reference sequence). This CDR3 region has 14 residues. The source of this sequence is a human donor with ulcerative colitis or Crohn's disease, or a healthy co-twin of an affected twin (not recorded which). The genes are TRBV7-9 and TRBJ1-4. The material sequenced was blood. The CDR3 spells CASSFSATNEKLFF.